This passage covers 18 T cell receptor beta chains from one sample sequenced in a study of technical replicates of blood from a handful of donors. The method was immunoSEQ multiplex PCR; TCRdb's version includes in-frame clones alone and lacks a portion of them. Among tens of thousands of clones listed, about 94% were seen once. Source material: T cells isolated from PBMCs. These receptors were obtained from a human donor in good health.

This clone was detected only once. The chain is built from TRBV13 and TRBJ2-3; 9 nucleotides line up with TRBD2. Trimming cost V 7 bases and J 3 bases; bases outside gene matches: 14. Looked up from germline, CDR1 is PRHDT and CDR2 is FYEKMQ (reference sequence). This CDR3 has 17 amino acids. CDR3 loop: CASKEPVTGLATDTQYF. Written as DNA, the CDR3 is TGTGCCAGCAAAGAACCTGTAACGGGACTAGCTACAGATACGCAGTATTTT.

This chain links TRBV5-4 with TRBJ2-5; a weak D match, TRBD1 (5 bases). The V end lost 4 bases, the J end lost 5 bases, and 12 bases lay between the germline ends. The CDR3 has 13 amino acids. CDR1 is SGHNT and CDR2 is YYREEE in the germline V gene (reference sequence). The DNA of the CDR3 is TGTGCCAGCAGCGGAAGGACATACGAGACCCAGTACTTC. Amino acid sequence: CASSGRTYETQYF.

The CDR3 nucleotides are TGTGCCAGCAGTAGTATCTTTGGGGGGACCGGGGAGCTGTTTTTT. Protein sequence: CASSSIFGGTGELFF. The rearrangement uses TRBV6-1 and TRBJ2-2, with D perhaps TRBD2 (6 bases). The V gene's germline CDR1 is MNHNS and CDR2 SASEGT. The CDR3 is 15 residues long. Trimming removed 5 bases at V and 5 bases at J, with 15 bases between.

The chain combines TRBV7-9 with TRBJ1-2; D possibly corresponds to TRBD1 (6 bases). This CDR3 has 12 residues. V dropped 3 bases and J dropped 8 bases, with 10 bases sitting between them. Germline lookup yields CDR1 SEHNR and CDR2 FQNEAQ (reference sequence). The CDR3 region is CASSLRGYGYTF. As DNA, the CDR3 is TGTGCCAGCAGCTTGAGGGGGTACGGCTACACCTTC.

The rearrangement joins TRBV6-1 to TRBJ2-7; D is undetermined. The CDR3 covers 13 residues. V shed 2 bases and J shed 1 base, with 6 bases lying between them. Looked up from germline, CDR1 is MNHNS and CDR2 is SASEGT. The DNA of the CDR3 is TGTGCCAGCAGTGAAATTCGGTCCTACGAGCAGTACTTC. This gives the protein CASSEIRSYEQYF.

The chain carries TRBV19 and TRBJ2-1; 10 nucleotides match TRBD2. Looked up from germline, CDR1 is LNHDA and CDR2 is SQIVND (reference sequence). The length of the CDR3 is 17 residues. J gave up 2 bases and V 3 bases, and 7 bases lay outside the gene matches. In DNA form, the CDR3 reads TGTGCCAGTAGTATCTCGGGACTAGCGCGAACCTACAATGAGCAGTTCTTC. It codes for CASSISGLARTYNEQFF.

This clone came up a few times. This sequence joins TRBV19 and TRBJ1-2, with D possibly being TRBD1 (6 bases). In germline, CDR1 is LNHDA, CDR2 SQIVND (reference sequence). This CDR3 is built from 14 residues. V shed 3 bases and J shed 8 bases, with 16 bases lying between them. CDR3 amino acids: CASSMYGTFDGYTF. The CDR3 DNA sequence: TGTGCCAGTAGTATGTATGGGACATTTGACGGCTACACCTTC.

The gene calls are TRBV27 and TRBJ2-2, with D tentatively TRBD1 (5 bases). Germline-derived CDR1 and CDR2 are MNHEY and SMNVEV (reference sequence). This CDR3 is built from 14 residues. V lost 7 bases to trimming and J lost 0 bases, with 9 bases between them. CDR3 nucleotides: TGTGCCAGCAACTGGGGCCCGAACACCGGGGAGCTGTTTTTT. Encoded protein: CASNWGPNTGELFF.

The chain recombines TRBV7-8 with TRBJ1-2, with no clear D. From germline, CDR1 is SGHVS and CDR2 FQNEAQ. The CDR3 contains 12 residues. The V gene lost 1 base and the J gene lost 4 bases, with 4 bases spanning the gap. In DNA, the CDR3 is TGTGCCAGCAGCTTAGACAGCTATGGCTACACCTTC. This gives the protein CASSLDSYGYTF.

The chain combines TRBV9 with TRBJ2-1; 11 nucleotides agree with TRBD2. The length of the CDR3 is 15 residues. Germline V gene lookup returns CDR1 SGDLS and CDR2 YYNGEE. V trimming: 7 bases; J trimming: 7 bases; junction bases outside the gene matches: 10. The CDR3 nucleotides are TGTGCCAGCGGGTTAGGGGCTAGCGGGGGGAATGAGCAGTTCTTC. Residues: CASGLGASGGNEQFF.

The chain uses TRBV7-2 and TRBJ1-1; the D gene is possibly TRBD1 (6 bases). V was shortened by 6 bases and J by 0 bases, with 11 bases between the two germline ends. The CDR3 spans 14 residues. Looked up from germline, CDR1 is SGHTA and CDR2 is FQGNSA. CDR3 protein: CASSVTGLNTEAFF. The CDR3 DNA sequence: TGTGCCAGCAGTGTTACAGGGCTGAACACTGAAGCTTTCTTT.

The chain is built from TRBV6-1 and TRBJ2-5, with no clear D. Looked up from germline, CDR1 is MNHNS and CDR2 is SASEGT. The CDR3 length is 13 residues. V was cut by 4 bases and J by 2 bases, with 8 bases left in between. CDR3 loop: CASSAYRQETQYF. The CDR3 DNA is TGTGCCAGCAGTGCATACAGACAAGAGACCCAGTACTTC.

This clone appeared a single time. The V and J genes are TRBV11-3 and TRBJ2-3; unclear D gene. CDR1 and CDR2 (germline): SGHNT, YENEEA. The CDR3 is made up of 14 amino acids. The V end was cut by 2 bases, the J end by 2 bases, with 8 bases between. The CDR3 DNA follows: TGTGCCAGCAGCTTATCAGCGTTCACAGATACGCAGTATTTT. It codes for CASSLSAFTDTQYF. Using reference TRBV11-3 and TRBJ2-3 for the parts outside the CDR3, the full variable domain is EAGVVQSPRYKIIEKKQPVAFWCNPISGHNTLYWYLQNLGQGPELLIRYENEEAVDDSQLPKDRFSAERLKGVDSTLKIQPAELGDSAVYLCASSLSAFTDTQYFGPGTRLTVL.

V usage is TRBV11-3 and J usage is TRBJ2-5, with D perhaps matching TRBD2 (5 bases). The CDR3 is 14 residues long. V lost 2 bases and J 3 bases, leaving 10 bases between the germline ends. Germline V lookup: CDR1 SGHNT, CDR2 YENEEA. The CDR3 protein is CASSLRGFEETQYF. The CDR3, as DNA: TGTGCCAGCAGCTTACGGGGATTCGAAGAGACCCAGTACTTC.

The chain carries TRBV10-3 and TRBJ1-2; D is ambiguous. The CDR3 extends over 14 amino acids. V lost 2 bases to trimming and J lost 6 bases, with 13 bases between them. CDR1 is ENHRY, CDR2 SYGVKD, per germline. The CDR3 protein is CAISEKAGEDGYTF. CDR3 in DNA: TGTGCCATCAGTGAGAAAGCGGGTGAGGATGGCTACACCTTC.

The rearrangement links TRBV27 to TRBJ2-2; 8 positions match TRBD2. J was trimmed by 4 bases and V by 6 bases; bases with no gene match: 16. Germline lookup yields CDR1 MNHEY and CDR2 SMNVEV (reference sequence). The length of the CDR3 is 18 residues. The CDR3 reads CASRAGTGGTRSTGELFF. CDR3 bases: TGTGCCAGCAGAGCAGGGACCGGAGGGACTAGGAGCACCGGGGAGCTGTTTTTT.

Only a few counts were recorded for this clone. The chain couples TRBV11-1 to TRBJ1-2, with D maybe TRBD1 (5 bases). V was cut by 5 bases and J by 7 bases, with 20 bases left in between. The CDR3 runs 15 residues. CDR1 and CDR2 (germline): SGHAT, FQDESV (reference sequence). For the CDR3, the DNA is TGTGCCAGCAGCGTCCACAGGACCCCAAGAGGTGGCTACACCTTC. This sequence encodes CASSVHRTPRGGYTF.

The CDR3 DNA reads TGTGCCAGCAGCTTGACTAGCGGGAGGAATGAGCAGTTCTTC. Translated: CASSLTSGRNEQFF. The chain carries TRBV5-6 and TRBJ2-1; 12 positions agree with TRBD2. Trimming removed 1 base from V and 7 bases from J; junction bases left unmatched: 0. The CDR3 runs to 14 residues. CDR1 is SGHDT, CDR2 YYEEEE, per germline. The full variable domain, its missing parts supplied by reference TRBV5-6 and TRBJ2-1, is DAGVTQSPTHLIKTRGQQVTLRCSPKSGHDTVSWYQQALGQGPQFIFQYYEEEERQRGNFPDRFSGHQFPNYSSELNVNALLLGDSALYLCASSLTSGRNEQFFGPGTRLTVL.